This T cell receptor beta chain emerged from a study of blood T cell repertoires in COVID-19. The germline CDR1 and CDR2 sequences are SGHNT and YYREEE (reference sequence). Trimming took 0 bases from V and 2 from J, leaving 15 bases between them. The CDR3 is 16 amino acids. Per the authors' pipeline: The authors estimated nucleated cell counts from reference gene primer amplification. Clones were sequenced by immunoSEQ multiplex PCR, and TCRdb holds only the in-frame ones, with some missing. V and J calls and clone size come straight from that table; D and trimming were deduced from the DNA. The sample lists about 68,000 clones, almost 85% seen once, with 8.8% in the top ten.

The sequenced material came from peripheral blood. The rearrangement links TRBV5-4 to TRBJ2-7; a possible D gene is TRBD2 (6 bases). This receptor was obtained from a man aged 50-59 years with active COVID-19. The DNA of the CDR3 is TGTGCCAGCAGCTTGGGTCGCGGGGCTCTAACCTACGAGCAGTACTTC. Amino acids: CASSLGRGALTYEQYF.